This entry describes one T cell receptor (beta chain). Its target antigen remains unknown. No much larger clone is present one base from it, and per-base qualities are unavailable. According to the germline V gene, CDR1 reads SGHTA and CDR2 reads FQGNSA. The CDR3 runs 15 amino acids, cysteine and phenylalanine included. Of the read, only the CDR3 DNA is kept; its 45 bases are in frame from base 1. Trimming costs V 4 bases and J 2 bases, and their ends lie 15 bases apart. These data come from a study of Graves' ophthalmopathy and Graves' hyperthyroidism (dated by TCRdb to between 2017 and 2018). As for the study more broadly: A patient counted as having stable hyperthyroidism if there was no progression to ophthalmopathy within 18 months of follow-up. To tell Graves' ophthalmopathy apart from Graves' hyperthyroidism, and to predict which patients would progress to ophthalmopathy, the study relied on TCR beta repertoire signatures. In total, 135 blood samples were TCR-sequenced: around 42 ophthalmopathy, roughly 77 hyperthyroidism and some 17 hyperthyroidism-to-ophthalmopathy patients. To explore V-J signatures that separate ophthalmopathy from hyperthyroidism, a discovery set of fewer than 110 patients was enrolled, consisting of 40 to 45 with ophthalmopathy and under 65 with stable hyperthyroidism. An independent validation cohort comprised some 19 hyperthyroidism patients and 15 to 17 patients who later progressed from hyperthyroidism to ophthalmopathy. In more than five hyperthyroidism patients, the T-cell repertoires found in thyroid tissue were compared with those found in blood. Once sampling was done, hyperthyroidism patients were given methimazole at a starting dose of 30 mg daily, while ophthalmopathy patients were given high-dose intravenous methylprednisolone. General study outcomes and caveats: The 13-signature model separated ophthalmopathy from stable hyperthyroidism with approximately 90% sensitivity and almost 84% specificity in cross-validation, and 80%/75% in the test set. In validation, the model predicted ophthalmopathy progression with about 64% sensitivity and approximately 72% specificity; some 13 predicted patients were CT-confirmed with GO in a median of 6.5 months. No statistical method was used to predetermine the sample size, and group allocation was not hidden from the investigators. Most of the expanded thyroid clonotypes with a frequency above 0.001 were also detected in blood, and it was suggested that the thyroid immune response may be reflected by blood repertoires.

Patients with hyperthyroidism were aged 18 to 65 years, had been newly diagnosed, and had a disease duration of less than 2 months. Patients with other autoimmune diseases, uncontrolled infections, pregnancy or lactation were excluded from the study. Diagnosis was based on clinical symptoms, serum thyroxine, TRAb, thyroid ultrasound and orbital computed tomography. Trizol reagent was used to extract the total RNA, and its quality was then checked on an Agilent 2100 Bioanalyzer. TCR beta CDR3 regions were amplified from RNA transcripts for repertoire sequencing. The first round was an RT-PCR using HTBI primers with the Qiagen OneStep RT-PCR kit, and this first round was followed by a second-round multiplex PCR, then size selection and purification. Sequencing of the libraries was carried out on an Illumina HiSeq2000 in paired-end mode with 100 bp reads. The study's processing was this. SOAPnuke was used to process the reads, removing any read that contained adapters or uncalled bases, had a mean Phred below 15, or lacked an exact match to the constant primer or identifier. High-quality paired reads were merged with COPE v1.2.5. Each unique nucleotide sequence was treated as a clonotype, and MiTCR v1.1 was used to align the clonotypes to the IMGT TRB V, D and J references. The analysis was limited to V-J combinations with a frequency above 0.0001, which together covered approximately 99% of repertoires. For each V-J combination, a TCR clonal expansion and chaos score was defined as F50 clonal expansion divided by the chaos observed in the TCRdist matrix. Welch's t-statistics and random forest were used to reduce features to about 13 V-J combinations, which were fed into a naive Bayes classifier. The similarity between thyroid and blood repertoires was quantified using the Morisita-Horn index. Through fastp at Q25 and MiXCR, TCRdb rebuilt clones from the public reads, retaining in-frame beta chains. CDR3 protein sequences are deduplicated, and each keeps its most common genes and DNA. The V and J calls come from TCRdb's annotation, not from the publication. This sample holds over a million distinct CDR3 sequences; around a third were observed only once. Of the sample, 11% falls within the top ten clones.

The clonotype originates from an adult man with Graves' hyperthyroidism. This chain joins TRBV7-2 to TRBJ2-7; the D match is possibly TRBD1 or TRBD2, with 5 bases aligned in each. Material: peripheral blood or thyroid tissue (not recorded which). In nucleotide form, the sequence is TGTGCCAGCAGCTCCGCCTCCGGGACCCCCTACGAGCAGTACTTC. It specifies CASSSASGTPYEQYF. Supplemented by the reference TRBV7-2 and TRBJ2-7 proteins around the CDR3, the complete variable domain is GAGVSQSPSNKVTEKGKDVELRCDPISGHTALYWYRQSLGQGLEFLIYFQGNSAPDKSGLPSDRFSAERTGGSVSTLTIQRTQQEDSAVYLCASSSASGTPYEQYFGPGTRLTVT.